Below are 9 T cell receptor beta chains sequenced from a single sample in a study of human T cells and chemical hapten exposure. The time point: patch test 2, 6 weeks after DPC sensitization. Treatment of the sample: therapeutic diphenylcyclopropenone sensitization with weekly scalp DPC. One entry per CDR3 protein, called by TCRdb with MiXCR from the RACE reads. The sample shows tens of thousands of distinct CDR3 sequences, 6.6% of them seen only once. Sequencing used whole blood, obtained in connection with sensitization to the hapten diphenylcyclopropenone (DPC). The origin of the receptors is a woman aged 30 to 39 with alopecia areata. Some clones in this sample may be carry-over from other donors' samples.

The table lists this clonotype with many counts. The chain is built from TRBV29-1 and TRBJ2-5; no clear D gene. The length of the CDR3 is 15 residues. The V end lost 3 bases, the J end lost 1 base, and 15 bases lay between the germline ends. CDR1 is SQVTM, CDR2 ANQGSEA, per germline. CDR3 sequence (DNA): TGCAGCGTTGAGTGGCAGGCCTCCCCCCAAGAGACCCAGTACTTC. It translates to CSVEWQASPQETQYF.

V and J are TRBV15 and TRBJ1-4; no clear D gene. The CDR3 consists of 17 residues. V lost 5 bases to trimming and J lost 0 bases, with 16 bases between them. The V gene's germline CDR1 is LNHNV and CDR2 YYDKDF (reference sequence). The CDR3 sequence is CATSGRRADTTNEKLFF. For the CDR3, the DNA is TGTGCCACCAGCGGGCGTAGGGCCGACACAACTAATGAAAAACTGTTTTTT.

The J gene is TRBJ2-5, the V gene TRBV27, with D tentatively TRBD2 (5 bases). The CDR3 is made up of 15 amino acids. In germline, CDR1 is MNHEY, CDR2 SMNVEV (reference sequence). V was clipped by 4 bases and J by 2 bases, with 14 bases between them. CDR3 bases: TGTGCCAGCAGTTCGGCGGGCAGACCTCAAGAGACCCAGTACTTC. It encodes CASSSAGRPQETQYF.

This clonotype came up many times. V and J are TRBV6-1 and TRBJ1-2; D possibly corresponds to TRBD1 (5 bases). Germline V gene lookup returns CDR1 MNHNS and CDR2 SASEGT. Trimming pared 2 bases from V and 5 bases from J, leaving 9 bases between. This CDR3 is built from 13 residues. CDR3 amino acids: CASSEKGSYGYTF. The CDR3 DNA sequence: TGTGCCAGCAGTGAAAAGGGGTCTTATGGCTACACCTTC.

This clonotype was detected many times. The V call is TRBV3-1, the J call TRBJ1-4; 7 bases fit TRBD1. The germline CDR1 and CDR2 sequences are LGHDT and YNNKEL (reference sequence). Trimming took 2 bases from V and 7 from J; bases not matched to a gene: 4. CDR3 size: 14 residues. The CDR3 coding sequence is TGTGCCAGCAGCCAACCGGGGACAGCTGAAAAACTGTTTTTT. Translated: CASSQPGTAEKLFF.

This clonotype has at least ten counts. The V call is TRBV7-2, the J call TRBJ2-1; D may correspond to TRBD1 or TRBD2 (5 bases each). CDR3 length equals 14 residues. V shed 1 base and J shed 7 bases, with 11 bases lying between them. In germline, CDR1 is SGHTA, CDR2 FQGNSA. CDR3 bases: TGTGCCAGCAGCTTAGGAGGGGTTAGGAATGAGCAGTTCTTC. It translates to CASSLGGVRNEQFF.

Ten or more counts support this clonotype. The J gene is TRBJ1-1, the V gene TRBV6-6; possible D gene TRBD1, 5 bases. Germline V gene sequence: CDR1 MNHNY, CDR2 SVGAGI (reference sequence). The CDR3 is 13 residues long. Between the trimmed V and J ends, which lost 2 bases and 10 bases, there was a span of 14 bases. Written as DNA, the CDR3 is TGTGCCAGCAGTTACGTGGGGGGAGGGATAGCTTTCTTT. This encodes CASSYVGGGIAFF.

This clonotype was seen ten or more times. The chain couples TRBV20-1 to TRBJ2-1, with 9 bases matching TRBD1. J gave up 1 base and V 1 base, and 5 bases lay outside the gene matches. The CDR3 length is 16 residues. CDR1 is DFQATT, CDR2 SNEGSKA, per germline (reference sequence). This chain's CDR3 is CSARGGDRESYNEQFF. Written as DNA, the CDR3 is TGCAGTGCTAGAGGAGGGGACAGGGAGTCCTACAATGAGCAGTTCTTC.

Concerning this clonotype: A single base separates this from a much larger clone, so it may be a read error. This rearrangement joins TRBV5-1 to TRBJ2-5, with 7 bases that match TRBD2. This CDR3 contains 11 residues. The germline V gene has CDR1 SGHRS and CDR2 YFSETQ. CDR3 DNA: TGCACCAGCAGCGGGAAAGAGACCCAGTACTTC. Its translation: CTSSGKETQYF.